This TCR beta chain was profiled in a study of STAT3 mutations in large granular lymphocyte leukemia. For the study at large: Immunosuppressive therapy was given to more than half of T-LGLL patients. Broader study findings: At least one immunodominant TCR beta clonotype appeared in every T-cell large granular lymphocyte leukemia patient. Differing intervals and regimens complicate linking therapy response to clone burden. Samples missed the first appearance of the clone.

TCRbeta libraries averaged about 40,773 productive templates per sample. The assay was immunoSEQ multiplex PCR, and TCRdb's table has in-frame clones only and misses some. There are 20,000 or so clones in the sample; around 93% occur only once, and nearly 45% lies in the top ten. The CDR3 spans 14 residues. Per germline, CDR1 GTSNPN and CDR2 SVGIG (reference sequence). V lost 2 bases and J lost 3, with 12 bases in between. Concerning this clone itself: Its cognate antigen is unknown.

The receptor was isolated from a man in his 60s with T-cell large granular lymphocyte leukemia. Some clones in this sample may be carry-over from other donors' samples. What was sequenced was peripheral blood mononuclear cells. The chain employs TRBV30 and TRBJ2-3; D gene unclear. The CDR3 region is CAWSPRTRTDTQYF. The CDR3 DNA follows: TGTGCCTGGAGTCCCCGGACCCGAACAGATACGCAGTATTTT.